The present T cell receptor (beta chain) was sequenced within a study of blood T cells in healthy people across ages (dated by TCRdb to between 2015 and 2016). The study in broad terms: In model experiments, template switching captured roughly one uniquely barcoded TCR beta cDNA molecule for every two T cells. The study measured age-related changes in TCR beta repertoire diversity using deep sequencing normalized with unique cDNA molecular identifiers. Donors were grouped into four age groups: young (average 16 years), middle-aged (39), aged (around 56) and long-lived (over 80). To avoid experimental bias, donors of different ages were randomly spread across the sequencing lanes. Using the same blood draw, the study looked at two additional independent replicas of 1 million unique cDNA reads for two donors, one aged 18 to 30 and the other aged 80 or older. Here is what the overall study found, with its caveats: Because donor CMV infection status was unknown, age-related changes in expanded clonotypes were potentially confounded. There was a strong correlation between observed TCR beta diversity and the percentage of naive T cells measured by flow cytometry. Compared with the aged group, more naive CD4+ T cells, fewer expanded clones and increased TCR diversity were shown by the long-lived group, suggesting age selection. Observed TCR beta diversity per million T cells fell roughly linearly with age, and a significant reduction was already apparent by age approximately 40. Because profiling used bulk unsorted PBMCs, naive and antigen-experienced compartments could not be compared conclusively. Estimates of total diversity based on one million sequenced T cells were considered lower bounds and underestimates.

To prepare the library, 5' RACE was applied. Data came from an Illumina HiSeq 2500. A second PCR of roughly 6 to 11 cycles was performed with a sample-barcoded 5' primer and a J-beta primer mix. Each TCR beta cDNA molecule received a unique molecular identifier from a template-switch 5' adaptor carrying 12 random nucleotides. At least 3 million CDR3-containing paired-end reads were obtained from each sample. First-strand cDNA was synthesized from all RNA with the Mint cDNA synthesis kit, primed by a TRBC-specific oligonucleotide. After uracil-DNA glycosylase treatment, a first 18-cycle PCR used universal primers M1SS and BC2_uni_R on all cDNA. As for the authors' bioinformatics: For normalization, 1 million high-quality reads, each with a distinct molecular identifier, were randomly selected from each sample. Reads with shared molecular identifiers were discarded instead of being binned into consensus sequences. MiTCR, run with a Q25 quality threshold and the strictest error-elimination algorithm, handled CDR3 identification, clonotype clustering and error correction. A nonparametric unseen species model using Euler transformation provided a lower-bound estimate of total TCR beta diversity. TCRdb reworked the public reads: Q25 trimming with fastp, MiXCR clone assembly, productive beta chains retained. Identical CDR3 proteins give one entry, which carries the most common genes and DNA. TCRdb's processing, not the study's, gives the V and J calls here. In this sample the table shows about 680,000 distinct CDR3 sequences, about 52% of which occur a single time. Of the sample, approximately 32% falls within the top ten clones.

Donors were 39 systemically healthy Caucasian individuals from Russia aged roughly 6 to 95 years. Each donor gave 8.5 to 10 milliliters of peripheral blood, collected into EDTA-treated Vacutainer tubes. PBMCs were isolated by Ficoll-Paque density-gradient centrifugation, with at least 7 million obtained per sample. Total RNA was extracted from PBMCs with Trizol reagent, with at least 5.5 micrograms obtained per sample. For every donor, an aliquot of PBMCs went through flow cytometry to measure the percentages of naive CD45RAhigh/CD27high T cells. This clonotype appeared a few times. It has no known antigen specificity. No quality values exist for individual bases; no much larger clone is one base distant. CDR1 is given as MNHNS and CDR2 as SASEGT, both from the germline V gene. At the junction V is shortened by 4 bases and J by 1 base; bases outside the gene matches: 9. Inclusive of the bounding cysteine and phenylalanine, the CDR3 is 16 residues long. The only DNA kept is the CDR3, 48 bases in frame from the first base.

The chain is encoded by TRBV6-1 joined to TRBJ1-2, with 7 junctional bases fitting TRBD1. The sequence derives from an older woman in good health. What was sequenced was blood. In nucleotides, the sequence is TGTGCCAGCAGTGTGGGACAGATAAGTCTTAACTATGGCTACACCTTC. This is translated as CASSVGQISLNYGYTF.